Following are 26 T cell receptor beta chains from one sample sequenced in a study of blood T cell repertoires in COVID-19 (TCRdb year 2020). The method was the immunoSEQ multiplex PCR assay. TCRdb carries this immuneACCESS record with in-frame sequences only. Its versions omit some clonotypes, under half of them owing to an unresolved V gene in the studies checked, with the rest unexplained. The sample has roughly 68,000 clones on record, approximately 82% of them singletons. Roughly 18% of the sample rests with the top ten. Sequenced: peripheral blood. All receptors derive from a woman older than 75 with acute or convalescent COVID-19.

This sequence joins TRBV10-3 and TRBJ2-3, with D possibly being TRBD1 (5 bases). Per germline, CDR1 ENHRY and CDR2 SYGVKD. Trimming took off 3 bases at V and 0 bases at J, with 7 bases between the two ends. The CDR3 consists of 14 residues. DNA for the CDR3: TGTGCCATCAGTGACAGGGCTAGCACAGATACGCAGTATTTT. It yields the protein CAISDRASTDTQYF.

The rearrangement joins TRBV3-1 (or the pseudogene TRBV3-2) to TRBJ2-1, with TRBD2 identical over 9 bases. The CDR3 spans 13 residues. Germline V gene sequence: CDR1 LGHDT, CDR2 YNNKEL (reference sequence). V lost 2 bases to trimming and J lost 10 bases; unmatched junction nucleotides: 3. In nucleotides, the CDR3 is TGTGCCAGCAGCCAAACCCTAGCGGGAGAGCAGTTCTTC. Its protein product is CASSQTLAGEQFF.

V gene TRBV10-1 combines with J gene TRBJ2-3; TRBD2 agrees at 9 bases. J gave up 5 bases and V 6 bases, and 6 bases lay outside the gene matches. The CDR3 runs 14 residues. CDR1 WNHNN and CDR2 SYGVQD come from the germline V gene (reference sequence). In nucleotides, the CDR3 is TGCGCCAGCAGAGAGCGGGGGGAAGGAGATACGCAGTATTTT. Amino acids: CASRERGEGDTQYF.

V and J are TRBV2 and TRBJ2-3; TRBD1 might be the D (5 bases). The V gene lost 7 bases and the J gene lost 5 bases, with 13 bases spanning the gap. CDR3 length: 13 residues. CDR1 and CDR2 from the germline V gene are SNHLY and FYNNEI. CDR3 bases: TGTGCCAGCACTGGGGCCCTAAGAGATACGCAGTATTTT. It codes for CASTGALRDTQYF.

The V call is TRBV5-1, the J call TRBJ2-1, with 8 nucleotides matching TRBD2. This CDR3 contains 18 residues. The V gene's germline CDR1 is SGHRS and CDR2 YFSETQ. Trimming cost V 2 bases and J 6 bases; bases outside gene matches: 16. The CDR3 DNA sequence: TGCGCCAGCAGCTTCCCGGTCCTAAGCGGGAGTATAGGCAATGAGCAGTTCTTC. Translation gives CASSFPVLSGSIGNEQFF.

The chain has TRBV7-9 and TRBJ1-1; D gene ambiguous. The V gene lost 5 bases and the J gene lost 0 bases, with 19 bases spanning the gap. CDR3 length: 17 amino acids. The V gene's germline CDR1 is SEHNR and CDR2 FQNEAQ (reference sequence). CDR3 nucleotides: TGTGCCAGCAGCGCCCCCCCCTCCACAGTTATGAACACTGAAGCTTTCTTT. Protein: CASSAPPSTVMNTEAFF. Supplemented by reference TRBV7-9 and TRBJ1-1, the full variable domain reads DTGVSQNPRHKITKRGQNVTFRCDPISEHNRLYWYRQTLGQGPEFLTYFQNEAQLEKSRLLSDRFSAERPKGSFSTLEIQRTEQGDSAMYLCASSAPPSTVMNTEAFFGQGTRLTVV.

The chain employs TRBV24-1 and TRBJ2-1; a possible D gene is TRBD1 (6 bases). Germline V CDR1 and CDR2: KGHDR, SFDVKD. The CDR3 length is 17 residues. The V end lost 0 bases, the J end lost 5 bases, and 16 bases lay between the germline ends. The CDR3 DNA reads as TGTGCCACCAGTGATTTGCCGGGACAAACTAACCACAATGAGCAGTTCTTC. This gives the protein CATSDLPGQTNHNEQFF.

This clone was counted only a few times. The chain has TRBV30 and TRBJ1-4; D may be TRBD1 (5 bases). There are 14 residues in the CDR3. Germline assignment: CDR1 GTSNPN and CDR2 SVGIG (reference sequence). Trimming left V 1 base short and J 8 bases short, with 14 bases between. The CDR3 DNA reads TGTGCCTGGAGTGCCCCAGGGATGAGGGAAAAACTGTTTTTT. Translated: CAWSAPGMREKLFF.

This rearrangement joins TRBV6-6 to TRBJ2-5; D might be TRBD1 (6 bases). V lost 6 bases to trimming and J lost 2 bases, with 13 bases between them. CDR3 length equals 14 residues. The V gene's germline CDR1 is MNHNY and CDR2 SVGAGI (reference sequence). CDR3 residues: CASSLPGQQETQYF. The CDR3 DNA is TGTGCCAGCAGCCTTCCGGGACAACAAGAGACCCAGTACTTC.

The CDR3 nucleotides read TGTGCCAGCAGTCGGACAGGGACCTACACCTTC. It specifies CASSRTGTYTF. This chain connects TRBV12-3 or TRBV12-4 to TRBJ1-2; 8 bases align to TRBD1. The ends lost 5 bases at V and 10 bases at J; junction bases unmatched: 3. This CDR3 has 11 residues.

The rearrangement links TRBV18 to TRBJ2-3; 10 nucleotides agree with TRBD2. The CDR3 is made up of 16 amino acids. The germline CDR1 and CDR2 sequences are KGHSH and LQKENI. Losses at the gene ends were 0 bases for V and 6 bases for J; bases not matched to a gene: 6. CDR3 amino acids: CASSPPWASGSDTQYF. The CDR3 DNA reads as TGTGCCAGCTCACCACCGTGGGCTAGCGGGAGTGATACGCAGTATTTT.

A single count supports this clone. The rearrangement uses TRBV7-9 and TRBJ2-7; D gene ambiguous. The CDR3 runs 14 residues. With 3 bases removed from V and 2 bases from J, the gap between germline ends came to 11 bases. CDR1 is SEHNR and CDR2 is FQNEAQ in the germline V gene (reference sequence). Written as DNA, the CDR3 is TGTGCCAGCAGCTTTCCTCCCGGTACCTACGAGCAGTACTTC. Protein sequence: CASSFPPGTYEQYF.

This clone was picked up one time. V and J are TRBV11-3 and TRBJ1-1, with D perhaps TRBD1 (6 bases). The V gene's germline CDR1 is SGHNT and CDR2 YENEEA. Trimming took 5 bases from V and 3 from J, leaving 10 bases between them. The CDR3 contains 13 residues. The CDR3, as DNA: TGTGCCAGCAGCCGAAACAGGGACACTGAAGCTTTCTTT. Amino acid sequence: CASSRNRDTEAFF.

The chain is built from TRBV18 and TRBJ2-7; TRBD1 might be the D (8 bases). Germline V lookup: CDR1 KGHSH, CDR2 LQKENI. Trimming stripped 1 base from V and 7 bases from J, with 14 bases between. The CDR3 totals 14 residues. The CDR3 sequence: CASSPLERDREQYF. Written as DNA, the CDR3 is TGTGCCAGCTCACCACTTGAGCGGGACAGGGAGCAGTACTTC.

The V call is TRBV24-1, the J call TRBJ2-7; the match to TRBD2 covers 9 bases. Germline V gene sequence: CDR1 KGHDR, CDR2 SFDVKD. There are 20 residues in the CDR3. The J segment lost 2 bases and the V segment lost 3 bases, leaving 19 bases of the junction unmatched. CDR3 DNA sequence: TGTGCCACCAGTGATCCTTTTAGCGGGGGACAACCAATGTCCACCTACGAGCAGTACTTC. Amino acid sequence: CATSDPFSGGQPMSTYEQYF.

The chain carries TRBV5-1 and TRBJ1-3; no clear D gene. The CDR3 is made up of 14 amino acids. V was cut by 1 base and J by 1 base, with 6 bases left in between. Germline V gene data show CDR1 as SGHRS and CDR2 as YFSETQ. Here the CDR3 reads CASSLTVSGNTIYF. CDR3 in DNA: TGCGCCAGCAGCTTGACAGTTTCTGGAAACACCATATATTTT.

This chain uses TRBV30 with TRBJ1-6; the match to TRBD1 covers 7 bases. CDR1 and CDR2 (germline): GTSNPN, SVGIG (reference sequence). The CDR3 extends over 19 amino acids. V shed 1 base and J 5 bases; nucleotides not matched to a gene: 17. The CDR3 loop reads CAWSGPTPRQGGHNSPLHF. In nucleotides, the CDR3 is TGTGCCTGGAGTGGACCAACCCCCCGACAGGGCGGACATAATTCACCCCTCCACTTT.

This clone was observed once. This sequence joins TRBV5-6 and TRBJ1-1, with D perhaps TRBD1 (6 bases). V dropped 4 bases and J dropped 2 bases, with 12 bases sitting between them. Germline CDR1 is SGHDT and CDR2 is YYEEEE. The CDR3 is 14 amino acids. DNA of the CDR3: TGTGCCAGCAGCCCACAGGGCCGAAACACTGAAGCTTTCTTT. Translation gives CASSPQGRNTEAFF.

The chain joins TRBV7-8 to TRBJ2-7; TRBD2 might be the D (5 bases). Trimming removed 2 bases from V and 6 bases from J, with 14 bases in between. There are 14 residues in the CDR3. Germline V gene lookup returns CDR1 SGHVS and CDR2 FQNEAQ. DNA for the CDR3: TGTGCCAGCAGCTTATGGCAGGAGGATTCCGAGCAGTACTTC. The encoded protein is CASSLWQEDSEQYF. The whole variable domain, remainder taken from reference TRBV7-8 and TRBJ2-7, is GAGVSQSPRYKVAKRGQDVALRCDPISGHVSLFWYQQALGQGPEFLTYFQNEAQLDKSGLPSDRFFAERPEGSVSTLKIQRTQQEDSAVYLCASSLWQEDSEQYFGPGTRLTVT.

This chain joins TRBV10-3 and TRBJ2-1, with 7 bases aligning to TRBD1. Germline CDR1 reads ENHRY; CDR2 reads SYGVKD. The trim removed 0 bases at V and 7 bases at J, leaving 0 bases unmatched. The CDR3 consists of 13 residues. The CDR3 DNA reads TGTGCCATCAGTGAGTCGACAGGGAATGAGCAGTTCTTC. It specifies CAISESTGNEQFF.

The chain carries TRBV18 and TRBJ1-5, with 7 bases fitting TRBD1. V was clipped by 1 base and J by 6 bases; unmatched bases: 3. Germline V gene sequence: CDR1 KGHSH, CDR2 LQKENI. The CDR3 runs 14 residues. CDR3 nucleotide sequence: TGTGCCAGCTCACCACAGGGGGCGAGTCAGCCCCAGCATTTT. Amino acids: CASSPQGASQPQHF.

The chain uses TRBV10-3 and TRBJ2-5, with a weak D call TRBD1 (5 bases). The CDR3 runs to 13 residues. Per the germline V gene, CDR1 is ENHRY and CDR2 is SYGVKD. Trimming shortened V by 0 bases and J by 3 bases, and 5 bases separated the two germline ends. The CDR3 DNA reads as TGTGCCATCAGTGAGTCGACAGAAGAGACCCAGTACTTC. Its protein product is CAISESTEETQYF.

This clone came up once. V gene TRBV10-2 combines with J gene TRBJ1-6; 10 nucleotides match TRBD1. This CDR3 spans 14 amino acids. V dropped 8 bases and J dropped 7; count of bases not matched to a gene: 5. Germline CDR1 reads WSHSY; CDR2 reads SAAADI. For the CDR3, the DNA is TGCGCCAGCCAAAGACAGGGGGCCAATTCACCCCTCCACTTT. Amino acid sequence: CASQRQGANSPLHF.

The chain recombines TRBV25-1 with TRBJ2-1, with 9 bases lining up with TRBD1. CDR3 length equals 17 residues. Germline CDR1 is MGHDK and CDR2 is SYGVNS. V shed 6 bases, J shed 3 bases, and the junction held 12 bases outside the gene matches. The CDR3 loop is CASSSILGTGHYNEQFF. CDR3 in DNA: TGTGCCAGCAGCTCGATACTCGGGACAGGGCACTACAATGAGCAGTTCTTC.

J is TRBJ2-7 and V is TRBV2, with a weak D call TRBD2 (5 bases). This CDR3 has 15 amino acids. Germline CDR1 SNHLY, CDR2 FYNNEI. The V end was cut by 2 bases, the J end by 5 bases, with 16 bases between. The CDR3 sequence is CASSESGFAENEQYF. CDR3 nucleotides: TGTGCCAGCAGTGAATCGGGGTTTGCAGAAAACGAGCAGTACTTC.

CDR3 DNA sequence: TGTGCTAGTGGTCCGGGACAGGAGACCACTTATAGCAATCAGCCCCAGCATTTT. Translated, it gives CASGPGQETTYSNQPQHF. The chain combines TRBV12-5 with TRBJ1-5; TRBD1 matches 8 bases. The CDR3 runs to 18 residues. V gave up 5 bases and J gave up 0 bases; unmatched junction bases: 12. Germline V CDR1 and CDR2: LGHNT, FRNRAP. Complete variable domain (other parts from reference TRBV12-5 and TRBJ1-5): DARVTQTPRHKVTEMGQEVTMRCQPILGHNTVFWYRQTMMQGLELLAYFRNRAPLDDSGMPKDRFSAEMPDATLATLKIQPSEPRDSAVYFCASGPGQETTYSNQPQHFGDGTRLSIL.